The source of this TCR beta chain is a study of T cell repertoires in aging, cancer and after chemotherapy. About the research overall: Glioblastoma patients receiving temozolomide-based therapy gave paired samples before and after chemotherapy. Findings and limits, study-wide: Rebound thymic output was suggested by rising median generation probability during chemotherapy in each cancer cohort. Untreated cancer patients had significantly lower blood TCR diversity than age-matched healthy donors.

TRB rearrangements spanning V, D and J were amplified using mixed TRB-A/B primers. Using its own MiXCR run on the multiplex PCR reads, TCRdb lists one record per CDR3 protein. The sample records 15,000 to 20,000 distinct CDR3 sequences, approximately 40% being singletons. The template was genomic DNA from peripheral blood, not RNA. This clonotype is medium-sized (0.01 to 0.1%). The antigen is not known. Germline-derived CDR1 and CDR2 are MNHEY and SMNVEV (reference sequence). The V gene end was trimmed by 4 bases and the J gene end by 2 bases; junction bases not matched to a gene: 6. The CDR3 loop spans 15 amino acids.

The TCR sequence derives from a human donor with a solid tumor. Specimen: blood. V is TRBV27 and J is TRBJ2-5, with TRBD1 matching 8 bases. In DNA, the CDR3 is TGTGCCAGCAGTTACGGACAGGGTCATCAAGAGACCCAGTACTTC. This codes for CASSYGQGHQETQYF.